This entry describes one T cell receptor (beta chain). Its antigen target is currently unknown. One base away there is no much larger clone; base qualities are not given. The library relied on the immunoSEQ multiplex PCR assay. TCRdb limited this immuneACCESS table to in-frame rearrangements with V and J called. A share of clones is missing; checked studies link under half to unresolved V genes, and the rest is unexplained. Across this sample there are some 62,000 clones, with approximately 75% seen only once. About 4.2% of the sample goes to the ten largest clones. Inclusive of the bounding cysteine and phenylalanine, the CDR3 is 10 residues long. The DNA shown is the 30-base CDR3, in frame from base 1. The germline V gene sets CDR1 to MNHEY and CDR2 to SVGAGI. Trimming takes 7 bases from V and 5 bases from J, and the germline ends sit 5 bases apart. These data belong to a study of radiotherapy plus CTLA-4 blockade in lung cancer listed by TCRdb under 2018. Study-wide context: Among the enrolled patients, about 19% had an objective response, and 25% to 40% reached disease control. General conclusions and limits of the study: After treatment with radiotherapy and ipilimumab, TCR clones that came from tumors expanded in the peripheral blood. The strongest predictors of response, as reported, were early dynamic changes in blood T cell clones along with a rise in serum interferon-beta after radiation.

The study evaluated CTLA-4 blockade (ipilimumab) given together with focal radiation therapy in patients who had chemo-refractory metastatic non-small-cell lung cancer. Sequencing used peripheral blood, obtained from a patient treated with radiotherapy plus ipilimumab. This sequence was found in a human donor with non-small cell lung cancer who had a complete response to radiotherapy plus ipilimumab. The chain is assembled from TRBV6-5 and TRBJ1-2; the D gene cannot be named for sure. DNA sequence: TGTGCCAGCAAAGGATATGGCTACACCTTC. The resulting protein is CASKGYGYTF.